A single sample gave rise to the 2 T cell receptor beta chains below, sequenced in a study of cytomegalovirus exposure and HLA in healthy donors. The PCR had 60 Vbeta and 13 Jbeta primers. Produced via immunoSEQ multiplex PCR; TCRdb's table is partial and in-frame only. The sample has about 220,000 clones; 75% to 80% are singletons. Material for sequencing was PBMCs. These receptors were taken from a male donor in good health and CMV-seronegative.

The chain has TRBV5-4 and TRBJ2-5; perhaps TRBD1 as D (6 bases). Trimming took off 0 bases at V and 5 bases at J, with 17 bases between the two ends. Per germline, CDR1 SGHNT and CDR2 YYREEE (reference sequence). The CDR3 spans 16 residues. Written as DNA, the CDR3 is TGTGCCAGCAGCTTGGAAGGGCTGGGGGCCGGGGAGACCCAGTACTTC. Translated: CASSLEGLGAGETQYF.

The chain employs TRBV5-1 and TRBJ2-3; 11 bases are a match to TRBD1. Germline assignment: CDR1 SGHRS and CDR2 YFSETQ. With V trimmed by 0 bases and J by 5 bases, 8 bases remained unmatched. CDR3 length: 17 amino acids. The CDR3 region has the DNA TGCGCCAGCAGCTTGGTGCCTCAGGGGACAGGGGGAGATACGCAGTATTTT. It specifies CASSLVPQGTGGDTQYF.